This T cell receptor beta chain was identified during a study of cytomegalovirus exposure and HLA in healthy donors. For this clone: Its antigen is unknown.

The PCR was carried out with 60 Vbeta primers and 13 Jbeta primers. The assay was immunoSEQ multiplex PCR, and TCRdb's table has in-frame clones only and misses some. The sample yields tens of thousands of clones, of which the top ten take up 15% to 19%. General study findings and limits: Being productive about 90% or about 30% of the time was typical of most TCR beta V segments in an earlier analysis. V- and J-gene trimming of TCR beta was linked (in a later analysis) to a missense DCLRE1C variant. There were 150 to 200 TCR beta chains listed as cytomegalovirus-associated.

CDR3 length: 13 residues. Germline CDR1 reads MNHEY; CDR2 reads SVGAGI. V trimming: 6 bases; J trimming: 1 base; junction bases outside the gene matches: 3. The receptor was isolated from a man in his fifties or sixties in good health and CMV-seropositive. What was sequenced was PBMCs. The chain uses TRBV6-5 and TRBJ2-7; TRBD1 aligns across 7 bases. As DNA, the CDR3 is TGTGCCAGCAGGGTACAGGGGTCCTACGAGCAGTACTTC. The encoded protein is CASRVQGSYEQYF.